This T cell receptor beta chain was profiled in a study of T-cell reconstitution after alpha-beta-depleted transplantation in children. CDR1 and CDR2 (germline): SGHRS, YFSETQ. The CDR3 loop spans 15 amino acids. V dropped 0 bases and J dropped 5 bases, with 15 bases sitting between them. This clonotype was picked up a small number of times. Antigen: not known. Notes on the study in general: When one year had passed after transplant, most T-cell counts and diversity came from newly produced T cells. Surviving recipient T cells and intrathymic progenitors accounted for some patients' high TCRbeta diversity at day 60. Several hundred rapidly expanded clones from non-depleted graft cells reportedly supplied alpha-beta T cells about two months post-transplant.

Unique molecular identifiers were used in preparing the TCRbeta library. Each CDR3 protein is one row after TCRdb ran MiXCR on the PCR reads. The data contain about 980,000 distinct CDR3 sequences, about 29% of them singletons. The TCR was taken from a boy younger than two who had a stem cell transplant for SCID, so the T cells may come from the graft donor. V gene TRBV5-1 combines with J gene TRBJ2-7; D not certain. The sample here was PBMCs, mostly from graft donor cells, taken 360 days after TCRalphabeta/CD19-depleted stem cell transplant. This CDR3 is CASSLDERLGNEQYF. The CDR3 bases are TGCGCCAGCAGCTTGGACGAACGTCTTGGAAACGAGCAGTACTTC.